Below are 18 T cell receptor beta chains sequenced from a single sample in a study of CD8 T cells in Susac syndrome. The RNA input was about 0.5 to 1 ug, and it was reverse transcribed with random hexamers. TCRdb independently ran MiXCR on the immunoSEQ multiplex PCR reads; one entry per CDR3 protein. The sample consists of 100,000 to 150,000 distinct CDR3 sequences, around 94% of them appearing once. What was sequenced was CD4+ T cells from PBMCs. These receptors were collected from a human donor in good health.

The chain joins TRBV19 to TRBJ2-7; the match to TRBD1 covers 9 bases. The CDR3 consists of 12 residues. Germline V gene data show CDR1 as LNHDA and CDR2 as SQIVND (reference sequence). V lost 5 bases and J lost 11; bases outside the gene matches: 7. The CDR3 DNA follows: TGTGCCAGTAGTCCCGGACAGGGGCCCAAGTACTTC. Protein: CASSPGQGPKYF.

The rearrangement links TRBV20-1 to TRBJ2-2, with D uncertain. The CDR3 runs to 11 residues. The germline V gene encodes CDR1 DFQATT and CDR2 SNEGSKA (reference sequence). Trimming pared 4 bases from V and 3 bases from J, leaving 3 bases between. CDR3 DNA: TGCAGTGCTACCGACACCGGGGAGCTGTTTTTT. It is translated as CSATDTGELFF.

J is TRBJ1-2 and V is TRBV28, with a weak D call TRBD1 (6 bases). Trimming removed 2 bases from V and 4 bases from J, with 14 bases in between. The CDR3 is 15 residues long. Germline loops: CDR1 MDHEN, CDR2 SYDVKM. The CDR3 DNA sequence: TGTGCCAGCAGTTTAGCCCCGGACAGCCGCTATGGCTACACCTTC. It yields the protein CASSLAPDSRYGYTF.

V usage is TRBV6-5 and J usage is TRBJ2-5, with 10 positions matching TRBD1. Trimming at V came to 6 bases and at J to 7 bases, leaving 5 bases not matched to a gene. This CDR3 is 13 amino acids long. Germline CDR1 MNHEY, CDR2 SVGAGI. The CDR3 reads CASRTGGLWTQYF. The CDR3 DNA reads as TGTGCCAGCAGGACAGGGGGCCTGTGGACCCAGTACTTC.

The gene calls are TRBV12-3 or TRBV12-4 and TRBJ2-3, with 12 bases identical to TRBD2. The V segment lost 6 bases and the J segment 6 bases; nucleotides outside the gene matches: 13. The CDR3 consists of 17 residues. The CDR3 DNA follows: TGTGCCAGCAGCCCCCCGGGGTCTAGCGGGAGGGAGGATACGCAGTATTTT. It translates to CASSPPGSSGREDTQYF.

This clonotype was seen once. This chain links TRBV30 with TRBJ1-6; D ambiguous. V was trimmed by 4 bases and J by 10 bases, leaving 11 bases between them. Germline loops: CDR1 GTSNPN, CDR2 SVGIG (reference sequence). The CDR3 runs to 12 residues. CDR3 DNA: TGTGCCTGGAATAGCTTGTTGTCACCCCTCCACTTT. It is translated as CAWNSLLSPLHF.

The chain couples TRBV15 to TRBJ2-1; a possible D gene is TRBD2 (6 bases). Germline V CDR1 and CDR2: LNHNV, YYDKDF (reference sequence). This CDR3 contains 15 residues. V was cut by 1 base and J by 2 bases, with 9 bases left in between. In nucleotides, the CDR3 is TGTGCCACCAGCAGAGCAGCGGGCCCCTACAATGAGCAGTTCTTC. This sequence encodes CATSRAAGPYNEQFF.

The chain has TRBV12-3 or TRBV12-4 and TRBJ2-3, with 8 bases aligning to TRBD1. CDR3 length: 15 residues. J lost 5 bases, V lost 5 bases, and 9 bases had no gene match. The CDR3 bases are TGTGCCAGCAGTCTGACGCAGGGGGCGGAAGATACGCAGTATTTT. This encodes CASSLTQGAEDTQYF.

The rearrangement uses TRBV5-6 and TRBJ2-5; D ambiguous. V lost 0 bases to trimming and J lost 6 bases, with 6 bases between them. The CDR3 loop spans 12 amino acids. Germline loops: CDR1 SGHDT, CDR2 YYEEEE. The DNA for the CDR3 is TGTGCCAGCAGCTTGGTATCGAAGACCCAGTACTTC. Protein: CASSLVSKTQYF.

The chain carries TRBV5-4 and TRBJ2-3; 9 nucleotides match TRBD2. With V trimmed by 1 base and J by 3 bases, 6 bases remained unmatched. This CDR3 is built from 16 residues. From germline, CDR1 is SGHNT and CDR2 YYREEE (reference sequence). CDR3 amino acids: CASSLNAGGPTDTQYF. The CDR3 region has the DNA TGTGCCAGCAGCTTGAATGCGGGAGGGCCGACAGATACGCAGTATTTT.

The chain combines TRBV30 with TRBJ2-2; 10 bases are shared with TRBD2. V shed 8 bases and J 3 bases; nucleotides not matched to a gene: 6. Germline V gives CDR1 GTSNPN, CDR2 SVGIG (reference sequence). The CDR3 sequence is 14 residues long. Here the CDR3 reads CAGLGLAHTGELFF. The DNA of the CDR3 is TGTGCCGGCTTGGGACTAGCGCACACCGGGGAGCTGTTTTTT.

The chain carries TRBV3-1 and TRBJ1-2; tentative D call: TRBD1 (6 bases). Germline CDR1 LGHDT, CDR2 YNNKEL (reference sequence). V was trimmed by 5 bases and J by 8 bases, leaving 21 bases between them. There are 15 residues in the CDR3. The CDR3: CASSTRTDGWSGYTF. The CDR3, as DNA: TGTGCCAGCAGCACCCGGACAGATGGTTGGAGCGGCTACACCTTC.

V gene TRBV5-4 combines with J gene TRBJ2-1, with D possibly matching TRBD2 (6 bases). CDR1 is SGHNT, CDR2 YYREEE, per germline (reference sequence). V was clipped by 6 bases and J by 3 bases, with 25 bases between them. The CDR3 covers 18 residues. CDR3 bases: TGTGCCAGCACCGAGGATCGGGGACTCCCAGGCAGCTACAATGAGCAGTTCTTC. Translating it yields CASTEDRGLPGSYNEQFF.

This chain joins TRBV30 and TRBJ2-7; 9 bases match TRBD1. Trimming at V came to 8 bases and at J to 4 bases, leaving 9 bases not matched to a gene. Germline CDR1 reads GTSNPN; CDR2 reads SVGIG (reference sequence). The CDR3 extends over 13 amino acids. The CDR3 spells CATDRDREYEQYF. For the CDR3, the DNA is TGTGCCACCGACCGGGACAGGGAGTACGAGCAGTACTTC.

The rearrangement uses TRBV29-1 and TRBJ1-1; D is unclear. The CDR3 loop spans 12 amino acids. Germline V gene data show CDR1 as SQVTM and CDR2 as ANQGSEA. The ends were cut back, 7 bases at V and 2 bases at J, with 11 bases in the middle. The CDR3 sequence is CSGRTVNTEAFF. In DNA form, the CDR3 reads TGCAGCGGACGGACGGTAAACACTGAAGCTTTCTTT.

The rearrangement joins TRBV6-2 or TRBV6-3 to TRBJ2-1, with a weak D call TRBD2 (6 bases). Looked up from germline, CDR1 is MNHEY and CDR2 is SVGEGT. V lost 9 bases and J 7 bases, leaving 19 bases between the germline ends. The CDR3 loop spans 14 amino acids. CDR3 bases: TGTGCCAGTCGCAGACTAGTATCGTCGAATGAGCAGTTCTTC. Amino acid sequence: CASRRLVSSNEQFF.

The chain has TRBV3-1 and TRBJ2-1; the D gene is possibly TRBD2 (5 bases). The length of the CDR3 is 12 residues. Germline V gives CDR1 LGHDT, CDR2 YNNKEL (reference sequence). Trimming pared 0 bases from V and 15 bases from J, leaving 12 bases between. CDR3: CASSQEEGDGFF. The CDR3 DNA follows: TGTGCCAGCAGCCAAGAAGAGGGAGACGGGTTCTTC.

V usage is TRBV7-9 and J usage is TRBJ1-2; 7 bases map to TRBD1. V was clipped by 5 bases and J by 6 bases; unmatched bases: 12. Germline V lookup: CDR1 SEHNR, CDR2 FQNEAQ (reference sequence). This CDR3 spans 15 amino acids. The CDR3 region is CASSPLRGRQDGYTF. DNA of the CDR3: TGTGCCAGCAGCCCCCTAAGGGGGCGTCAGGATGGCTACACCTTC.